The 23 T cell receptor beta chains below were found in one sample sequenced in a study of T cells in localized non-small cell lung cancer. Profiled with immunoSEQ multiplex PCR; TCRdb holds only in-frame clones, not every one. The table has several thousand clones, around 40% seen once. The source material was lung tumor tissue, sampled before any cancer treatment. The receptors here all came from a man aged 35 to 69 with stage III lung adenocarcinoma.

The chain is built from TRBV7-7 and TRBJ2-2, with D possibly TRBD2 on 6 matching bases. The CDR3 contains 15 residues. Deletions cut 3 bases from V and 1 base from J, with 9 bases between. In germline, CDR1 is SSHAT, CDR2 FNYEAQ (reference sequence). CDR3 residues: CASSLEGMNTGELFF. The CDR3 DNA reads TGTGCCAGCAGCTTGGAGGGAATGAACACCGGGGAGCTGTTTTTT.

The chain carries TRBV29-1 and TRBJ2-7, with 9 nucleotides matching TRBD2. Germline CDR1 and CDR2: SQVTM and ANQGSEA. V lost 4 bases to trimming and J lost 6 bases; unmatched junction nucleotides: 7. This CDR3 has 13 amino acids. CDR3 sequence: CSVGGTSNGEQYF. DNA for the CDR3: TGCAGCGTTGGAGGGACTAGCAATGGCGAGCAGTACTTC.

The J gene is TRBJ2-5, the V gene TRBV9, with TRBD1 identical over 10 bases. The junction had 10 bases not matched to a gene; V was cut back by 3 bases and J by 5 bases. The CDR3 sequence is 16 residues long. Germline CDR1 and CDR2: SGDLS and YYNGEE. In nucleotides, the CDR3 is TGTGCCAGCAGCGGATCCGGGACAGGGGAGCGGGAGACCCAGTACTTC. The encoded protein is CASSGSGTGERETQYF.

This clone was counted only a few times. The gene calls are TRBV1 and TRBJ2-1; no DNA check was done on the table's D call, TRBD2. TRBV1 is deemed a pseudogene. This CDR3 spans 16 amino acids. The CDR3 spells CTSSHGLAGVLNEQFF. The CDR3 DNA reads as TGCACCAGCAGCCATGGACTAGCGGGAGTCCTTAATGAGCAGTTCTTC.

This clone was observed a single time. At one boundary the junction diverges from the germline segment, which might be a read error. The V call is TRBV5-1, the J call TRBJ2-7, with D tentatively TRBD1 (7 bases). Germline values: CDR1 SGHRS, CDR2 YFSETQ. This CDR3 region has 15 residues. For the CDR3, the DNA is TGCGCCAGCAGCTTAGCCCAGGGGGGATACTACGAGCAGTACTTT. Translated: CASSLAQGGYYEQYF.

J is TRBJ2-3 and V is TRBV19; no definite D call. CDR1 is LNHDA and CDR2 is SQIVND in the germline V gene (reference sequence). Trimming shortened V by 8 bases and J by 2 bases, and 11 bases separated the two germline ends. The CDR3 has 13 residues. The CDR3 DNA reads TGTGCCAGTCGGGCCACTGACACAGATACGCAGTATTTT. It encodes CASRATDTDTQYF. The full variable domain, with the rest looked up from reference TRBV19 and TRBJ2-3, is DGGITQSPKYLFRKEGQNVTLSCEQNLNHDAMYWYRQDPGQGLRLIYYSQIVNDFQKGDIAEGYSVSREKKESFPLTVTSAQKNPTAFYLCASRATDTDTQYFGPGTRLTVL.

V usage is TRBV29-1 and J usage is TRBJ2-2; 7 nucleotides align to TRBD1. The CDR3 loop spans 13 amino acids. CDR1 is SQVTM and CDR2 is ANQGSEA in the germline V gene. The J segment lost 4 bases and the V segment lost 5 bases, leaving 4 bases of the junction unmatched. The CDR3 region is CSVTRDSTGELFF. The CDR3 DNA is TGCAGCGTTACACGGGACAGCACCGGGGAGCTGTTTTTT.

The chain carries TRBV19 and TRBJ2-3, with 14 bases that match TRBD2. Germline CDR1 is LNHDA and CDR2 is SQIVND (reference sequence). CDR3 length: 17 residues. V lost 1 base and J lost 4; bases outside the gene matches: 4. The CDR3 nucleotides read TGTGCCAGTAGTATAGTGGGACTAGCGGGGGTATCAGATACGCAGTATTTT. Translated, it gives CASSIVGLAGVSDTQYF.

In its sample, this clone was seen a few times. The J gene is TRBJ2-7, the V gene TRBV15; 8 bases are a match to TRBD2. Germline assignment: CDR1 LNHNV and CDR2 YYDKDF (reference sequence). The V segment lost 0 bases and the J segment 4 bases; nucleotides outside the gene matches: 5. The CDR3 totals 15 residues. The CDR3 is CATSRDITGGYEQYF. CDR3 nucleotide sequence: TGTGCCACCAGCAGAGATATAACGGGAGGGTACGAGCAGTACTTC.

The V gene is TRBV6-8, the J gene TRBJ2-1, with 9 nucleotides matching TRBD2. This CDR3 has 15 amino acids. V was clipped by 5 bases and J by 5 bases; unmatched bases: 7. The germline CDR1 and CDR2 sequences are MNHGY and SAAAGT. The CDR3 sequence: CASSPLAGQNNEQFF. The CDR3 region has the DNA TGTGCCAGCAGTCCCCTAGCGGGACAGAACAATGAGCAGTTCTTC.

The chain employs TRBV19 and TRBJ1-5, with D maybe TRBD1 (6 bases). The CDR3 spans 15 residues. V lost 3 bases and J 11 bases, leaving 20 bases between the germline ends. CDR1 and CDR2 (germline): LNHDA, SQIVND (reference sequence). This CDR3 is CASSIRRDTGSAQHF. The DNA for the CDR3 is TGTGCCAGTAGTATTAGGCGGGACACTGGGTCGGCCCAGCATTTT.

The chain carries TRBV6-8 and TRBJ2-3; perhaps TRBD1 as D (5 bases). Germline V gene sequence: CDR1 MNHGY, CDR2 SAAAGT. Trimming pared 4 bases from V and 2 bases from J, leaving 19 bases between. The CDR3 runs to 17 residues. The CDR3 sequence: CASSSYHDSFYTDTQYF. The CDR3, as DNA: TGTGCCAGCAGTTCCTACCACGACAGCTTCTACACAGATACGCAGTATTTT.

CDR3 sequence (DNA): TGTGCCAGTAAAGGGGTCCTCTTGGATATGAATGAGCAGTTCTTC. It is translated as CASKGVLLDMNEQFF. V and J are TRBV19 and TRBJ2-1; a weak D match, TRBD1 (5 bases). With 7 bases removed from V and 7 bases from J, the gap between germline ends came to 20 bases. Per the germline V gene, CDR1 is LNHDA and CDR2 is SQIVND (reference sequence). This CDR3 has 15 amino acids. Supplemented by reference TRBV19 and TRBJ2-1, the full variable domain reads DGGITQSPKYLFRKEGQNVTLSCEQNLNHDAMYWYRQDPGQGLRLIYYSQIVNDFQKGDIAEGYSVSREKKESFPLTVTSAQKNPTAFYLCASKGVLLDMNEQFFGPGTRLTVL.

This clone was picked up a small number of times. The rearrangement links TRBV14 to TRBJ2-5; 7 positions agree with TRBD1. With 4 bases clipped from V and 7 bases from J, the junction kept 0 bases outside the gene matches. CDR3 size: 11 residues. Germline CDR1 and CDR2: SGHDN and FVKESK. The CDR3 DNA follows: TGTGCCAGCAGCCCAGGGGGGACCCAGTACTTC. The encoded protein is CASSPGGTQYF.

The chain uses TRBV19 and TRBJ1-1; a weak D match, TRBD1 (6 bases). Germline lookup yields CDR1 LNHDA and CDR2 SQIVND (reference sequence). V lost 4 bases, J lost 2 bases, and 14 bases lay in between. The CDR3 loop spans 15 amino acids. CDR3 bases: TGTGCCAGTAGTAGGGGACACCTGGATAACACTGAAGCTTTCTTT. Residues: CASSRGHLDNTEAFF.

This clone was found once. The chain has TRBV18 and TRBJ2-5; D is unclear. V lost 3 bases and J lost 5, with 7 bases in between. The length of the CDR3 is 12 residues. Germline loops: CDR1 KGHSH, CDR2 LQKENI. The CDR3 DNA sequence: TGTGCCAGCTCACCGGGTTTCGAGACCCAGTACTTC. This translates into CASSPGFETQYF. Full variable domain (rest looked up from reference TRBV18 and TRBJ2-5): NAGVMQNPRHLVRRRGQEARLRCSPMKGHSHVYWYRQLPEEGLKFMVYLQKENIIDESGMPKERFSAEFPKEGPSILRIQQVVRGDSAAYFCASSPGFETQYFGPGTRLLVL.

The chain carries TRBV12-5 and TRBJ1-1; 8 positions match TRBD1. The CDR3 contains 14 residues. Germline V gene lookup returns CDR1 LGHNT and CDR2 FRNRAP. V lost 2 bases to trimming and J lost 10 bases; unmatched junction nucleotides: 9. CDR3 protein: CASGLFPDRGSAFF. Written as DNA, the CDR3 is TGTGCTAGTGGTTTGTTCCCCGACAGGGGTTCAGCTTTCTTT. Looking up the rest from reference TRBV12-5 and TRBJ1-1 gives the full variable domain: DARVTQTPRHKVTEMGQEVTMRCQPILGHNTVFWYRQTMMQGLELLAYFRNRAPLDDSGMPKDRFSAEMPDATLATLKIQPSEPRDSAVYFCASGLFPDRGSAFFGQGTRLTVV.

This clone was recorded a few times. In DNA form, the CDR3 reads TGTGCCAGCAGTTTGGTCAACACTGAAGCTTTCTTT. Its translation: CASSLVNTEAFF. The chain carries TRBV9 and TRBJ1-1; D not certain. CDR1 SGDLS and CDR2 YYNGEE come from the germline V gene. The CDR3 has 12 amino acids. Trimming pared 5 bases from V and 2 bases from J, leaving 7 bases between.

The chain recombines TRBV6-4 with TRBJ2-1; D call uncertain. V gave up 5 bases and J gave up 2 bases, with 10 bases separating them. Germline-derived CDR1 and CDR2 are MRHNA and SNTAGT. This CDR3 is built from 14 residues. CDR3 sequence: CASSLEAPYNEQFF. CDR3 DNA sequence: TGTGCCAGCAGTTTAGAGGCACCCTACAATGAGCAGTTCTTC.

The genes are TRBV19 and TRBJ2-3; 11 nucleotides agree with TRBD1. V shed 4 bases and J 3 bases; nucleotides not matched to a gene: 3. The CDR3 extends over 15 amino acids. Germline V gene sequence: CDR1 LNHDA, CDR2 SQIVND (reference sequence). The CDR3 nucleotides are TGTGCCAGTAGTACGGACAGGGGGCAAACAGATACGCAGTATTTT. Its protein product is CASSTDRGQTDTQYF.

This clone was found a few times. A nucleotide was unread or ambiguous, so the corresponding amino acid is written X. The genes are TRBV6-8 and TRBJ2-1, with D uncertain. Germline CDR1 is MNHGY and CDR2 is SAAAGT. V shed 10 bases and J shed 0 bases, with 13 bases lying between them. The CDR3 loop spans 14 amino acids. CDR3 loop: CATATXSSYNEQFF. DNA for the CDR3: TGTGCCACAGCCACTAYGAGCTCCTACAATGAGCAGTTCTTC.

The V call is TRBV9, the J call TRBJ2-7; D unclear. CDR1 is SGDLS, CDR2 YYNGEE, per germline. This CDR3 has 16 amino acids. The germline V and J ends were trimmed by 5 bases and 4 bases, with 22 bases remaining between them. CDR3 sequence reads: CASSGPYTSVGYEQYF. DNA for the CDR3: TGTGCCAGCAGTGGGCCCTACACCTCAGTTGGGTACGAGCAGTACTTC.

The rearrangement links TRBV30 to TRBJ2-5; D call uncertain. Trimming took 1 base from V and 7 from J, leaving 16 bases between them. The germline V gene has CDR1 GTSNPN and CDR2 SVGIG (reference sequence). This CDR3 contains 14 residues. The CDR3 loop is CAWSDLGGRGTQYF. In nucleotides, the CDR3 is TGTGCCTGGAGTGACCTCGGTGGCAGAGGGACCCAGTACTTC. The complete variable domain, with remaining parts taken from reference TRBV30 and TRBJ2-5, reads SQTIHQWPATLVQPVGSPLSLECTVEGTSNPNLYWYRQAAGRGLQLLFYSVGIGQISSEVPQNLSASRPQDRQFILSSKKLLLSDSGFYLCAWSDLGGRGTQYFGPGTRLLVL.